These 8 T cell receptor beta chains were all obtained from the same sample, sequenced in a study of identical twins (dated by TCRdb to about 2016). Libraries were constructed by 5' RACE. The instrument given in TCRdb is Illumina HiSeq 2000. Through fastp at Q25 and MiXCR, TCRdb rebuilt clones from the public reads, retaining in-frame beta chains. Under each unique CDR3 protein, matching rows form one entry showing the most common genes and DNA. In all, the sample holds 600,000 to 700,000 distinct CDR3 sequences, and approximately 22% of those were seen once. Of the sample, roughly 4.3% falls within the top ten clones. This sample also belongs to another study, concerning T cells expressing NK-cell markers.

The sample was PBMCs. The receptor set was obtained from a woman aged 18-35 years in good health.

This clonotype has more than one count but fewer than ten. The rearrangement joins TRBV6-1 to TRBJ2-7; TRBD1 matches at 8 bases. V gave up 4 bases and J gave up 2 bases; unmatched junction bases: 4. Germline CDR1 reads MNHNS; CDR2 reads SASEGT. This CDR3 region has 14 residues. In DNA form, the CDR3 reads TGTGCCAGCAGTGGACAGGGGAACACCTACGAGCAGTACTTC. Amino acids: CASSGQGNTYEQYF.

This clonotype was counted at least ten times. This sequence joins TRBV20-1 and TRBJ2-3; perhaps TRBD2 as D (5 bases). The V end lost 5 bases, the J end lost 1 base, and 10 bases lay between the germline ends. Germline CDR1 and CDR2: DFQATT and SNEGSKA (reference sequence). This CDR3 contains 13 residues. CDR3 DNA sequence: TGCAGTGCTGATGGACTCCGCACAGATACGCAGTATTTT. It yields the protein CSADGLRTDTQYF.

In this sample, this clonotype turned up a few times. The chain is built from TRBV7-9 and TRBJ2-7; D ambiguous. The ends were cut back, 1 base at V and 7 bases at J, with 14 bases in the middle. The length of the CDR3 is 14 residues. Germline assignment: CDR1 SEHNR and CDR2 FQNEAQ (reference sequence). The CDR3 loop reads CASSLGLLDKEQYF. In DNA, the CDR3 is TGTGCCAGCAGCTTAGGTCTTCTCGACAAGGAGCAGTACTTC.

This sequence joins TRBV6-1 and TRBJ1-6; 10 bases match TRBD1. The V and J ends lost 6 bases and 9 bases, in that order; junction bases with no gene match: 8. Germline V gene sequence: CDR1 MNHNS, CDR2 SASEGT. There are 15 residues in the CDR3. As DNA, the CDR3 is TGTGCCAGCAGCCGACAGGGGGCACTTCTTTCACCCCTCCACTTT. It yields the protein CASSRQGALLSPLHF.

The table lists this clonotype with a few counts. The chain links TRBV7-6 to TRBJ2-1; D is possibly TRBD2 (6 bases). Trimming removed 3 bases at V and 0 bases at J, with 12 bases between. The CDR3 is made up of 16 amino acids. Germline CDR1 is SGHVS and CDR2 is FNYEAQ. CDR3 residues: CASSFSVGGSYNEQFF. CDR3 nucleotides: TGTGCCAGCAGCTTCAGCGTGGGGGGCTCCTACAATGAGCAGTTCTTC.

This clonotype was detected once. The chain combines TRBV20-1 with TRBJ2-3; TRBD2 matches 10 bases. With V trimmed by 5 bases and J by 6 bases, 8 bases remained unmatched. The CDR3 loop spans 14 amino acids. Per germline, CDR1 DFQATT and CDR2 SNEGSKA (reference sequence). Here the CDR3 DNA reads TGCAGTGCTCTTCTAGCGGGAGATCCCGATACGCAGTATTTT. Translated: CSALLAGDPDTQYF.

The chain carries TRBV20-1 and TRBJ2-1; D is unresolved. Trimming took off 5 bases at V and 0 bases at J, with 8 bases between the two ends. The CDR3 is 13 amino acids. From germline, CDR1 is DFQATT and CDR2 SNEGSKA (reference sequence). CDR3 DNA: TGCAGTGCTGCGATTAGCTCCTACAATGAGCAGTTCTTC. It translates to CSAAISSYNEQFF.

This clonotype turned up a few times. The V and J genes are TRBV25-1 and TRBJ2-3; no clear D gene. Germline V gene data show CDR1 as MGHDK and CDR2 as SYGVNS. The CDR3 extends over 12 amino acids. V was shortened by 1 base and J by 7 bases, with 6 bases between the two germline ends. The CDR3 protein is CASSELGYTQYF. The CDR3 DNA reads as TGTGCCAGCAGTGAATTGGGATATACGCAGTATTTT.